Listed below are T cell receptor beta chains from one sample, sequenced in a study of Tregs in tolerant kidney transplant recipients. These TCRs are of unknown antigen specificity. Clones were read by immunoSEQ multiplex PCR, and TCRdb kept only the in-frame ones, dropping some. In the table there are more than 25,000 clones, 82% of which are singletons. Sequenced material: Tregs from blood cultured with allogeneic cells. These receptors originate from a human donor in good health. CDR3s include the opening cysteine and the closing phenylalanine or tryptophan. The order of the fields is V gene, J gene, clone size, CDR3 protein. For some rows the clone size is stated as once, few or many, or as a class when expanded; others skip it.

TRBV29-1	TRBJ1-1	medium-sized	CSASWTGLNTEAFF
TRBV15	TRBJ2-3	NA	CATSAWRTTDTQYF
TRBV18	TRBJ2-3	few	CASSPAPGDGQYF
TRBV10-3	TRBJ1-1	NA	CAITGEGNTEAFF
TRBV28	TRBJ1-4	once	CASRQVASVLFF
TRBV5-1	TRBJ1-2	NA	CASSLFGGRGISYGYTF
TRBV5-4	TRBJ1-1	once	CASSSPGQATSTEAFF
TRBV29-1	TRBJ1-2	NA	CSTGGLGSYTF
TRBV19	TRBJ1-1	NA	CASSITPPWGTEAFF
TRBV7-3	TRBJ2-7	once	CASSLTSSGRPYF
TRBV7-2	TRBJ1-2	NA	CASSLPGQHYGYTF
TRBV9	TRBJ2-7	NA	CASSVSPGDYEQYF